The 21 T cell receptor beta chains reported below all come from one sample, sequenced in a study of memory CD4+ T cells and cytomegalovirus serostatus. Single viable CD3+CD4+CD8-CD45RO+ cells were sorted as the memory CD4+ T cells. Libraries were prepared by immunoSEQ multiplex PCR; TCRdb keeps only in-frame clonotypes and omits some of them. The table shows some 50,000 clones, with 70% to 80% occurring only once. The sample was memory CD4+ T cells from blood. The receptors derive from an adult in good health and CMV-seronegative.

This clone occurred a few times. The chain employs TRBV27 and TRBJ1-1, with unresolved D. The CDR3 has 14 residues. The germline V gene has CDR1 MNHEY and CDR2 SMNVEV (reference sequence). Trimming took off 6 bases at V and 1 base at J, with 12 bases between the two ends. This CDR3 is CASSPQRQNTEAFF. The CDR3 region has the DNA TGTGCCAGCAGCCCTCAACGACAGAACACTGAAGCTTTCTTT.

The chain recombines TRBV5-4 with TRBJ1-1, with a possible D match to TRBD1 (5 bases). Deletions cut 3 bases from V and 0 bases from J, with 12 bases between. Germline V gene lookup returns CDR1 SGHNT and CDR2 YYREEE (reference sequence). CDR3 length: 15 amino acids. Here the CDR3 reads CASSSPGRVNTEAFF. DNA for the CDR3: TGTGCCAGCAGCTCGCCAGGGAGGGTGAACACTGAAGCTTTCTTT.

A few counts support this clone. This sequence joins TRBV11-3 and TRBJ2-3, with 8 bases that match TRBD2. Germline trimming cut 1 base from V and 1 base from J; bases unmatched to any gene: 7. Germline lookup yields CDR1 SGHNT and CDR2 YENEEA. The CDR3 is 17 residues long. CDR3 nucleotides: TGTGCCAGCAGCTTAGCGGGGGGGCAGTCTGGCACAGATACGCAGTATTTT. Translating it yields CASSLAGGQSGTDTQYF.

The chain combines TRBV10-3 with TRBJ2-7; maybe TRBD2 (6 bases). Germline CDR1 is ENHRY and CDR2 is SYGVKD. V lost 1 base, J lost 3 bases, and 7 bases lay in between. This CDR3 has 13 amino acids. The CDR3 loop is CAISEWGVYEQYF. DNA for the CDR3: TGTGCCATCAGTGAGTGGGGGGTCTACGAGCAGTACTTC.

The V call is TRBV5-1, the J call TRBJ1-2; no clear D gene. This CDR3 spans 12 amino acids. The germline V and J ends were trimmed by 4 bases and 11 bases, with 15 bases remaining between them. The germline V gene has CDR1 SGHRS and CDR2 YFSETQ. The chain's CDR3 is CASSPNSDGYTF. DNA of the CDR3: TGCGCCAGCAGCCCCAATTCTGACGGATACACCTTC.

The CDR3 DNA is TGTGCCAGCAGCCTTACCGGCTATGGCTACACCTTC. It codes for CASSLTGYGYTF. This sequence joins TRBV11-2 and TRBJ1-2; no clear D. V was cut by 5 bases and J by 4 bases, with 8 bases left in between. Germline V gene lookup returns CDR1 SGHAT and CDR2 FQNNGV. The CDR3 loop spans 12 amino acids.

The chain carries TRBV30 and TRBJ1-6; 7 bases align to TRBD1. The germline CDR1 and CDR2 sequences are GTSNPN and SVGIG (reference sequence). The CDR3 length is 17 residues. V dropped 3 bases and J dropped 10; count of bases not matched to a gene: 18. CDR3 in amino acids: CAWSPYGLQGMGSPLHF. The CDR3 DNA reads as TGTGCCTGGAGCCCTTATGGCCTACAGGGGATGGGATCACCCCTCCACTTT.

The CDR3 bases are TGTGCCAGCAGTCTACGGGACAGAACCTATGGCTACACCTTC. It encodes CASSLRDRTYGYTF. This rearrangement joins TRBV6-1 to TRBJ1-2; TRBD1 aligns across 7 bases. Unmatched junction bases numbered 7, after V lost 5 bases and J lost 4 bases. CDR1 is MNHNS and CDR2 is SASEGT in the germline V gene. CDR3 size: 14 residues.

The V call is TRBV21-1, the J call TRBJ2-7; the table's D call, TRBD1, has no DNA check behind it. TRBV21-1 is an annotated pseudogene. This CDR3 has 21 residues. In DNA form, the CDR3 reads TGTGCCAGCAGCCCCACGGGGTGGGCAGGGGCTGCCATCAACTACCCATACGAGCAGTACTTC. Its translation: CASSPTGWAGAAINYPYEQYF.

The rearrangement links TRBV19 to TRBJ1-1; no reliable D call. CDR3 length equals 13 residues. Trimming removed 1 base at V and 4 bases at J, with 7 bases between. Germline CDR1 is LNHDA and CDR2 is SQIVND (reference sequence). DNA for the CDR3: TGTGCCAGTAGTATAGTTCGGGTCACTGAAGCTTTCTTT. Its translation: CASSIVRVTEAFF.

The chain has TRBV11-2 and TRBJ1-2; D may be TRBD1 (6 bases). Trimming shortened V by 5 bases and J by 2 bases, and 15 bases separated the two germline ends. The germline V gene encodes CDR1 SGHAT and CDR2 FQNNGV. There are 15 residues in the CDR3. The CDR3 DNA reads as TGTGCCAGCAGCACCCGACAGGAGAGAAACTATGGCTACACCTTC. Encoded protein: CASSTRQERNYGYTF. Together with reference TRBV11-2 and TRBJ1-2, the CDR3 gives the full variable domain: EAGVAQSPRYKIIEKRQSVAFWCNPISGHATLYWYQQILGQGPKLLIQFQNNGVVDDSQLPKDRFSAERLKGVDSTLKIQPAKLEDSAVYLCASSTRQERNYGYTFGSGTRLTVV.

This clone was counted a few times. DNA for the CDR3: TGTGCCAGCAGCTTAGTCCGGCAGGGGGGGAATCAGCCCCAGCATTTT. The encoded protein is CASSLVRQGGNQPQHF. The rearrangement links TRBV7-6 to TRBJ1-5, with 7 positions matching TRBD1. V shed 1 base, J shed 4 bases, and the junction held 7 bases outside the gene matches. CDR1 and CDR2 (germline): SGHVS, FNYEAQ. There are 16 residues in the CDR3.

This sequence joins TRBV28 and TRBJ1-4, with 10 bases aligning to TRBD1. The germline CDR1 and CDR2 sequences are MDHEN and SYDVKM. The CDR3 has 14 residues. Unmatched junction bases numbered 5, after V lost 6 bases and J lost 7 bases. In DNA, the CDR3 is TGTGCCAGCAGCCGGACAGGGGGAAGTGAAAAACTGTTTTTT. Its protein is CASSRTGGSEKLFF.

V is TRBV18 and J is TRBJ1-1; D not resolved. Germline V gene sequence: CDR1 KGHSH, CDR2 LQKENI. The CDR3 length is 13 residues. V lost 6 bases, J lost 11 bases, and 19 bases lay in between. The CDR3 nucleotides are TGTGCCAGCTCCCCTACTAAACTTCCTGGGGCTTTCTTT. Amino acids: CASSPTKLPGAFF.

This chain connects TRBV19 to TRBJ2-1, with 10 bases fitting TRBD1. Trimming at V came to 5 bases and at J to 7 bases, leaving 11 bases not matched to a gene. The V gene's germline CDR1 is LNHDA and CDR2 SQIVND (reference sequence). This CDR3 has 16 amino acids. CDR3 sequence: CASSPRQGATGNEQFF. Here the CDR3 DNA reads TGTGCCAGTAGTCCTAGACAGGGGGCTACGGGTAATGAGCAGTTCTTC.

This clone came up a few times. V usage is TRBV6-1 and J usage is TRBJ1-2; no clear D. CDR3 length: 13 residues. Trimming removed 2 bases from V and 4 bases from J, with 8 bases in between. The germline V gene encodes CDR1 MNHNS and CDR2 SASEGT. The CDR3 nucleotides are TGTGCCAGCAGTGAAACCACGGTCTATGGCTACACCTTC. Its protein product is CASSETTVYGYTF.

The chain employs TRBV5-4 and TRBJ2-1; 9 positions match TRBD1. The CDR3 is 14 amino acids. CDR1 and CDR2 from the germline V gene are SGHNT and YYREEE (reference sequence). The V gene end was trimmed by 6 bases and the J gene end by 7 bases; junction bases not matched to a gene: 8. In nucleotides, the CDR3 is TGTGCCAGCAACCGGGACAGGGTTGTAAATGAGCAGTTCTTC. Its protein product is CASNRDRVVNEQFF.

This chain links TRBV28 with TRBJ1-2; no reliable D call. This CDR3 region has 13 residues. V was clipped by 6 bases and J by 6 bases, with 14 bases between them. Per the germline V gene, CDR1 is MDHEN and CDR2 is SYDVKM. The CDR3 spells CASSGRPRDGYTF. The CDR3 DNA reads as TGTGCCAGCAGCGGGCGGCCGAGAGATGGCTACACCTTC.

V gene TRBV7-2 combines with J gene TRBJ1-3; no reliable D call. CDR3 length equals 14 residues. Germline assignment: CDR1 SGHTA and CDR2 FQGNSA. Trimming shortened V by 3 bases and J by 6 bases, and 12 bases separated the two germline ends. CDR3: CASSLATDKNTIYF. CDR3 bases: TGTGCCAGCAGCTTGGCTACAGATAAAAACACCATATATTTT. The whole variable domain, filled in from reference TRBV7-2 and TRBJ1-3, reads GAGVSQSPSNKVTEKGKDVELRCDPISGHTALYWYRQSLGQGLEFLIYFQGNSAPDKSGLPSDRFSAERTGGSVSTLTIQRTQQEDSAVYLCASSLATDKNTIYFGEGSWLTVV.

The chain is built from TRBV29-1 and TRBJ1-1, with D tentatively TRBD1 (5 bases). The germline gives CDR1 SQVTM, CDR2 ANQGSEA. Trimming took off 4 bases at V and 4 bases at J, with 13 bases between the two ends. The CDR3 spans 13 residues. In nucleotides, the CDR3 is TGCAGCGTTGGCTCGGGGCCGGGCACTGAAGCTTTCTTT. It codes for CSVGSGPGTEAFF.

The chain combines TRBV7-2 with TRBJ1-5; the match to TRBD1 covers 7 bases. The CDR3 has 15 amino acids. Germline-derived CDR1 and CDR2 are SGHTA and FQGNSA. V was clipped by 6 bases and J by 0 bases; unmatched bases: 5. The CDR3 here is CASREQGNSNQPQHF. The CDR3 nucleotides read TGTGCCAGCAGGGAACAGGGGAATAGCAATCAGCCCCAGCATTTT.